One and the same sample provided the 23 T cell receptor beta chains below, sequenced in a study of T cell changes during pregnancy in multiple sclerosis. Profiled with immunoSEQ multiplex PCR; TCRdb holds only in-frame clones, not every one. The repertoire holds under 120,000 clones, with more than 85% as singletons. The sample here was peripheral blood, taken after pregnancy. The receptors shown here come from a female donor with multiple sclerosis, enrolled in a pregnancy study.

The chain joins TRBV18 to TRBJ2-3, with 7 bases lining up with TRBD2. CDR1 KGHSH and CDR2 LQKENI come from the germline V gene. The CDR3 totals 16 residues. The ends lost 0 bases at V and 0 bases at J; junction bases unmatched: 3. CDR3 sequence (DNA): TGTGCCAGCTCACCACCGAACGGGGGGAGCACAGATACGCAGTATTTT. This encodes CASSPPNGGSTDTQYF.

This clone has just one count. The CDR3 coding sequence is TGTGCCAGTAGTGTCGCGCCTTATCAGCCCCAGCATTTT. Translation gives CASSVAPYQPQHF. This rearrangement joins TRBV19 to TRBJ1-5, with D unclear. This CDR3 is built from 13 residues. The ends were cut back, 5 bases at V and 5 bases at J, with 10 bases in the middle. CDR1 and CDR2 from the germline V gene are LNHDA and SQIVND (reference sequence).

The genes are TRBV11-1 and TRBJ2-1; D gene ambiguous. Germline CDR1 SGHAT, CDR2 FQDESV (reference sequence). CDR3 length equals 13 residues. V was pared by 0 bases and J by 6 bases, with 6 bases between. For the CDR3, the DNA is TGTGCCAGCAGCTTAGCGGAGTCCAATGAGCAGTTCTTC. Translating it yields CASSLAESNEQFF.

This rearrangement joins TRBV27 to TRBJ2-1, with 7 bases lining up with TRBD2. CDR3 length: 16 residues. The V gene's germline CDR1 is MNHEY and CDR2 SMNVEV (reference sequence). V trimming: 2 bases; J trimming: 0 bases; junction bases outside the gene matches: 4. CDR3 amino acids: CASSLKAGDSYNEQFF. CDR3 sequence (DNA): TGTGCCAGCAGTTTAAAGGCGGGGGACTCCTACAATGAGCAGTTCTTC.

DNA of the CDR3: TGTGCCAGCTCAAACCTCCCGGACAGGGGATACAATGAGCAGTTCTTC. Protein: CASSNLPDRGYNEQFF. This chain connects TRBV2 to TRBJ2-1, with 9 nucleotides matching TRBD1. CDR3 length equals 16 residues. J gave up 4 bases and V 8 bases, and 12 bases lay outside the gene matches. Per the germline V gene, CDR1 is SNHLY and CDR2 is FYNNEI. Based on the CDR3 plus reference TRBV2 and TRBJ2-1, the full variable domain is EPEVTQTPSHQVTQMGQEVILRCVPISNHLYFYWYRQILGQKVEFLVSFYNNEISEKSEIFDDQFSVERPDGSNFTLKIRSTKLEDSAMYFCASSNLPDRGYNEQFFGPGTRLTVL.

The V call is TRBV6-1, the J call TRBJ2-7; 8 positions match TRBD1. V lost 7 bases and J lost 4; bases outside the gene matches: 9. The V gene's germline CDR1 is MNHNS and CDR2 SASEGT. The CDR3 totals 14 residues. CDR3 sequence (DNA): TGTGCCAGCACCCGGGACAGGCAATTGTACGAGCAGTACTTC. Amino acids: CASTRDRQLYEQYF.

V and J are TRBV7-6 and TRBJ1-4; maybe TRBD1 (5 bases). The V gene lost 5 bases and the J gene lost 3 bases, with 16 bases spanning the gap. Germline V CDR1 and CDR2: SGHVS, FNYEAQ. CDR3 length: 16 residues. CDR3 sequence: CASSNIAVRANEKLFF. The CDR3, as DNA: TGTGCCAGCAGCAACATAGCCGTCAGGGCTAATGAAAAACTGTTTTTT.

The chain has TRBV19 and TRBJ2-1, with 8 bases fitting TRBD1. The CDR3 totals 13 residues. CDR1 LNHDA and CDR2 SQIVND come from the germline V gene (reference sequence). Unmatched junction bases numbered 2, after V lost 10 bases and J lost 0 bases. Here the CDR3 reads CATGTGSYNEQFF. CDR3 coding DNA: TGTGCCACCGGGACAGGCTCCTACAATGAGCAGTTCTTC. Looking up the rest from reference TRBV19 and TRBJ2-1 gives the full variable domain: DGGITQSPKYLFRKEGQNVTLSCEQNLNHDAMYWYRQDPGQGLRLIYYSQIVNDFQKGDIAEGYSVSREKKESFPLTVTSAQKNPTAFYLCATGTGSYNEQFFGPGTRLTVL.

The rearrangement joins TRBV11-2 to TRBJ2-2; D is ambiguous. The germline CDR1 and CDR2 sequences are SGHAT and FQNNGV. This CDR3 spans 12 amino acids. The V end was cut by 5 bases, the J end by 1 base, with 2 bases between. The CDR3 sequence: CASSQNTGELFF. The CDR3 bases are TGTGCCAGCAGCCAGAACACCGGGGAGCTGTTTTTT.

The chain combines TRBV13 with TRBJ1-2; unclear D gene. The V end was cut by 1 base, the J end by 6 bases, with 12 bases between. CDR3 length: 14 amino acids. Germline V CDR1 and CDR2: PRHDT, FYEKMQ (reference sequence). CDR3 protein: CASSLVYRDHGYTF. In nucleotides, the CDR3 is TGTGCCAGCAGCTTAGTATACCGGGATCATGGCTACACCTTC.

V and J are TRBV5-1 and TRBJ2-1; 15 bases map to TRBD2. CDR3 length equals 17 residues. V gave up 6 bases and J gave up 9 bases; unmatched junction bases: 13. In germline, CDR1 is SGHRS, CDR2 YFSETQ. CDR3 protein: CASTPPRTSGGDAEQFF. CDR3 DNA sequence: TGCGCCAGCACCCCCCCCCGGACTAGCGGGGGGGACGCTGAGCAGTTCTTC.

The V and J genes are TRBV9 and TRBJ1-1; D possibly corresponds to TRBD1 (5 bases). CDR3 size: 15 residues. V was pared by 0 bases and J by 3 bases, with 12 bases between. Germline V gene data show CDR1 as SGDLS and CDR2 as YYNGEE. This CDR3 reads CASSVDYGGDTEAFF. Written as DNA, the CDR3 is TGTGCCAGCAGCGTAGATTATGGGGGGGACACTGAAGCTTTCTTT.

The chain joins TRBV10-1 to TRBJ2-2; 7 nucleotides agree with TRBD2. V trimming: 4 bases; J trimming: 6 bases; junction bases outside the gene matches: 8. Germline V gene sequence: CDR1 WNHNN, CDR2 SYGVQD (reference sequence). The CDR3 has 15 amino acids. CDR3 sequence reads: CASSARRGRAGELFF. The CDR3 bases are TGCGCCAGCAGTGCCAGGCGGGGGAGGGCCGGGGAGCTGTTTTTT.

V gene TRBV9 combines with J gene TRBJ1-1; 7 positions match TRBD1. Germline CDR1 SGDLS, CDR2 YYNGEE. The CDR3 sequence is 14 residues long. Trimming took 0 bases from V and 3 from J; bases not matched to a gene: 2. The chain's CDR3 is CASSVVGTDTEAFF. The CDR3 DNA is TGTGCCAGCAGCGTAGTGGGGACAGACACTGAAGCTTTCTTT.

This sequence joins TRBV29-1 and TRBJ2-2, with TRBD1 matching over 9 bases. This CDR3 is built from 15 residues. Germline assignment: CDR1 SQVTM and CDR2 ANQGSEA. V lost 0 bases and J lost 5; bases outside the gene matches: 4. Here the CDR3 reads CSVEDLGQGTGELFF. The CDR3 nucleotides read TGCAGCGTTGAAGATCTGGGACAGGGTACCGGGGAGCTGTTTTTT.

This chain joins TRBV15 and TRBJ2-2; 11 nucleotides line up with TRBD1. This CDR3 has 17 residues. The germline gives CDR1 LNHNV, CDR2 YYDKDF (reference sequence). Trimming removed 6 bases from V and 2 bases from J; junction bases left unmatched: 8. As DNA, the CDR3 is TGTGCCACCAGAAGGGACAGGGGGGGGATCAACACCGGGGAGCTGTTTTTT. Encoded protein: CATRRDRGGINTGELFF.

The rearrangement joins TRBV7-2 to TRBJ1-2, with 8 nucleotides matching TRBD1. Trimming cost V 2 bases and J 9 bases; bases outside gene matches: 17. Germline V lookup: CDR1 SGHTA, CDR2 FQGNSA. The CDR3 loop spans 17 amino acids. The CDR3 coding sequence is TGTGCCAGCAGCTTAAGGGGGGCTCGGGACAGGTCCCTCTGCTACACCTTC. This sequence encodes CASSLRGARDRSLCYTF.

The chain uses TRBV7-2 and TRBJ1-3; no definite D call. Trimming took off 0 bases at V and 3 bases at J, with 12 bases between the two ends. This CDR3 is 16 amino acids long. Germline V lookup: CDR1 SGHTA, CDR2 FQGNSA. The CDR3 is CASSLAVGGYGNTIYF. CDR3 in DNA: TGTGCCAGCAGCTTAGCGGTAGGAGGATATGGAAACACCATATATTTT.

This chain joins TRBV5-1 and TRBJ1-3, with a possible D match to TRBD1 (6 bases). V lost 5 bases to trimming and J lost 0 bases, with 15 bases between them. The CDR3 has 16 amino acids. From germline, CDR1 is SGHRS and CDR2 YFSETQ. The CDR3 loop is CASSSETGISGNTIYF. In DNA, the CDR3 is TGCGCCAGCAGTTCCGAGACAGGCATCTCTGGAAACACCATATATTTT.

The chain carries TRBV27 and TRBJ2-1; the match to TRBD1 covers 7 bases. There are 15 residues in the CDR3. Per germline, CDR1 MNHEY and CDR2 SMNVEV (reference sequence). Trimming cost V 4 bases and J 8 bases; bases outside gene matches: 11. CDR3 sequence (DNA): TGTGCCAGCAGTTCCCCCCCGACAGGGTTCGATGAGCAGTTCTTC. It codes for CASSSPPTGFDEQFF.

The genes are TRBV9 and TRBJ2-3, with D unresolved. This CDR3 is built from 15 residues. Between the trimmed V and J ends, which lost 0 bases and 0 bases, there was a span of 8 bases. From germline, CDR1 is SGDLS and CDR2 YYNGEE. This chain's CDR3 is CASSVGTTSTDTQYF. As DNA, the CDR3 is TGTGCCAGCAGCGTAGGAACCACTAGCACAGATACGCAGTATTTT.

This clone was picked up one time. The J gene is TRBJ2-1, the V gene TRBV19, with TRBD1 identical over 11 bases. Germline V CDR1 and CDR2: LNHDA, SQIVND (reference sequence). This CDR3 is built from 16 residues. The trim removed 3 bases at V and 6 bases at J, leaving 7 bases unmatched. DNA of the CDR3: TGTGCCAGTAGTATTGGGACAGGGGGGATGGGCAATGAGCAGTTCTTC. This codes for CASSIGTGGMGNEQFF.

This chain connects TRBV5-4 to TRBJ1-2, with 7 bases fitting TRBD1. The V segment lost 4 bases and the J segment 4 bases; nucleotides outside the gene matches: 4. This CDR3 comprises 13 residues. CDR1 is SGHNT and CDR2 is YYREEE in the germline V gene (reference sequence). CDR3 protein: CASSLRGRYGYTF. The CDR3 coding sequence is TGTGCCAGCAGCCTTAGGGGGCGCTATGGCTACACCTTC.